This T cell receptor (beta chain) stems from a study of Ad26.COV2.S vaccination and SARS-CoV-2 variants. Study in general: Enrollment placed the donor in the COV1001 Ad26.COV2.S trial arm. Intramuscularly, Ad26.COV2.S was given either once or twice, 56 days apart. Findings of the study overall: A substantial breadth of spike-specific CD8+ and CD4+ T cell responses after vaccination has been reported.

Comments on this clone: Antigen: not known.

The assay was immunoSEQ multiplex PCR, and TCRdb's table has in-frame clones only and misses some. The data hold about 680,000 clones, with roughly 90% observed a single time. Treatment in this sample: roughly 18 received Ad26.COV2.S at low or high dose, single or two shots; about five received placebo; per-sample allocation not given. Specimen acquisition occurred on day 63 following the initial vaccine or placebo injection. This Boston cohort included adults aged 18-55 years. Germline values: CDR1 MNHEY, CDR2 SVGEGT. This CDR3 comprises 17 residues. The trim removed 4 bases at V and 5 bases at J, leaving 17 bases unmatched.

Sequences were derived from peripheral blood, sampled in a trial of Ad26.COV2.S vaccine versus placebo. The clonotype originates from a person aged 18-60 years who received the Ad26.COV2.S COVID-19 vaccine or a placebo. V gene TRBV6-2 or TRBV6-3 combines with J gene TRBJ2-7; 7 nucleotides align to TRBD2. CDR3 protein: CASSSLPLRGAGDEQYF. The CDR3 DNA follows: TGTGCCAGCAGTTCCCTCCCACTTCGAGGGGCGGGGGACGAGCAGTACTTC.